A single sample is the source of the 23 T cell receptor beta chains below, sequenced in a study of beta chain features in type 1 diabetes. The investigators reverse transcribed all of the isolated RNA, so they sequenced expressed TCRB transcripts. Generated by immunoSEQ multiplex PCR, the TCRdb table keeps only in-frame clones and is missing some. The sample has hundreds of thousands of clones, roughly 14% seen once. The sample consisted of naive CD4+ T cells from blood. The receptor source for this set is a man aged 25-45 years in good health.

The chain uses TRBV7-2 and TRBJ2-3; TRBD1 matches at 9 bases. Germline V gene lookup returns CDR1 SGHTA and CDR2 FQGNSA. CDR3 length: 15 residues. V trimming: 4 bases; J trimming: 3 bases; junction bases outside the gene matches: 5. CDR3 protein: CASSSPDRGTDTQYF. CDR3 DNA sequence: TGTGCCAGCAGCTCCCCGGACAGGGGAACAGATACGCAGTATTTT.

This clone occurred a few times. J is TRBJ2-1 and V is TRBV7-9; D not certain. This CDR3 contains 13 residues. The germline CDR1 and CDR2 sequences are SEHNR and FQNEAQ (reference sequence). V was pared by 1 base and J by 6 bases, with 7 bases between. CDR3 in amino acids: CASSLVAPNEQFF. CDR3 in DNA: TGTGCCAGCAGCTTAGTGGCGCCCAATGAGCAGTTCTTC.

The rearrangement uses TRBV18 and TRBJ2-3; unclear D gene. CDR1 and CDR2 (germline): KGHSH, LQKENI. The CDR3 has 13 amino acids. V gave up 1 base and J gave up 5 bases, with 7 bases separating them. The CDR3 region is CASSPRRGDTQYF. CDR3 coding DNA: TGTGCCAGCTCACCACGGCGTGGAGATACGCAGTATTTT.

This chain uses TRBV5-1 with TRBJ2-1; D call uncertain. The CDR3 is made up of 12 amino acids. V lost 4 bases to trimming and J lost 10 bases, with 12 bases between them. CDR1 is SGHRS and CDR2 is YFSETQ in the germline V gene. This CDR3 reads CASSETTDEQFF. The CDR3 nucleotides read TGCGCCAGCAGCGAAACGACGGACGAGCAGTTCTTC.

This clone occurred a few times. The chain has TRBV25-1 and TRBJ2-3; 9 positions match TRBD1. The CDR3 consists of 15 residues. Unmatched junction bases numbered 4, after V lost 4 bases and J lost 2 bases. CDR1 is MGHDK and CDR2 is SYGVNS in the germline V gene. The CDR3 nucleotides are TGTGCCAGCAGTGCTGGACAGGGGCCCACAGATACGCAGTATTTT. It codes for CASSAGQGPTDTQYF.

This clone was recorded a few times. This chain connects TRBV5-1 to TRBJ2-1, with TRBD2 identical over 11 bases. This CDR3 spans 17 amino acids. V shed 2 bases and J 9 bases; nucleotides not matched to a gene: 13. Germline V lookup: CDR1 SGHRS, CDR2 YFSETQ. The CDR3 protein is CASSLSGLGTSGSEQFF. Written as DNA, the CDR3 is TGCGCCAGCAGCTTATCCGGGCTGGGGACTAGCGGTAGTGAGCAGTTCTTC. The whole variable domain, remainder taken from reference TRBV5-1 and TRBJ2-1, is KAGVTQTPRYLIKTRGQQVTLSCSPISGHRSVSWYQQTPGQGLQFLFEYFSETQRNKGNFPGRFSGRQFSNSRSEMNVSTLELGDSALYLCASSLSGLGTSGSEQFFGPGTRLTVL.

This clone was picked up a small number of times. The chain is built from TRBV9 and TRBJ1-1, with D hard to call. CDR3 length equals 15 residues. CDR1 is SGDLS and CDR2 is YYNGEE in the germline V gene. The V and J ends lost 2 bases and 2 bases respectively, with 13 bases between them. CDR3 in DNA: TGTGCCAGCAGCGTCAGCCCACAGACCAACACTGAAGCTTTCTTT. Residues: CASSVSPQTNTEAFF. Supplemented by reference TRBV9 and TRBJ1-1, the full variable domain reads DSGVTQTPKHLITATGQRVTLRCSPRSGDLSVYWYQQSLDQGLQFLIQYYNGEERAKGNILERFSAQQFPDLHSELNLSSLELGDSALYFCASSVSPQTNTEAFFGQGTRLTVV.

The rearrangement uses TRBV7-2 and TRBJ1-5; the D gene is possibly TRBD1 (5 bases). The CDR3 is 15 residues long. The germline gives CDR1 SGHTA, CDR2 FQGNSA. Trimming removed 5 bases at V and 4 bases at J, with 15 bases between. CDR3 loop: CASSPQRGPNQPQHF. CDR3 DNA sequence: TGTGCCAGCAGCCCCCAAAGGGGCCCGAATCAGCCCCAGCATTTT.

This clone showed up just a few times. The chain uses TRBV27 and TRBJ1-5; D not resolved. The germline gives CDR1 MNHEY, CDR2 SMNVEV (reference sequence). V lost 1 base and J lost 5, with 6 bases in between. The CDR3 is 13 amino acids. The CDR3 loop reads CASSLWPDQPQHF. Here the CDR3 DNA reads TGTGCCAGCAGTTTATGGCCAGATCAGCCCCAGCATTTT.

This clone was counted a few times. The chain couples TRBV28 to TRBJ2-6; TRBD1 or TRBD2 may be the D gene (6 bases each). CDR3 size: 16 residues. V was shortened by 5 bases and J by 2 bases, with 13 bases between the two germline ends. Germline values: CDR1 MDHEN, CDR2 SYDVKM. The CDR3 DNA follows: TGTGCCAGCAGTACATACAGGGAGGCTGGGGCCAACGTCCTGACTTTC. It translates to CASSTYREAGANVLTF.

This clone has only a few counts. This chain links TRBV6-5 with TRBJ2-5; D might be TRBD1 or TRBD2, each matching 5 bases. Germline-derived CDR1 and CDR2 are MNHEY and SVGAGI. The CDR3 has 16 amino acids. Deletions cut 0 bases from V and 5 bases from J, with 16 bases between. CDR3 sequence reads: CASSYSGISGRETQYF. The CDR3 DNA reads TGTGCCAGCAGTTACTCTGGTATCTCGGGGCGGGAGACCCAGTACTTC.

V usage is TRBV6-5 and J usage is TRBJ2-7; 7 nucleotides match TRBD2. The CDR3 runs 13 residues. V lost 4 bases, J lost 3 bases, and 3 bases stayed unmatched. CDR1 is MNHEY and CDR2 is SVGAGI in the germline V gene. CDR3 region: CASSSAGSYEQYV. The CDR3 nucleotides read TGTGCCAGCAGTTCAGCGGGAAGCTACGAGCAGTACGTC.

This clone has a handful of counts. This sequence joins TRBV30 and TRBJ2-2; no clear D gene. The CDR3 consists of 14 residues. Trimming left V 3 bases short and J 0 bases short, with 8 bases between. Germline CDR1 and CDR2: GTSNPN and SVGIG (reference sequence). The CDR3 DNA follows: TGTGCCTGGAGAAATACAGCGAACACCGGGGAGCTGTTTTTT. It specifies CAWRNTANTGELFF.

The rearrangement joins TRBV5-4 to TRBJ2-1; 9 nucleotides match TRBD2. Losses at the gene ends were 1 base for V and 9 bases for J; bases not matched to a gene: 5. This CDR3 spans 14 amino acids. Germline CDR1 reads SGHNT; CDR2 reads YYREEE (reference sequence). CDR3 nucleotide sequence: TGTGCCAGCAGCTTGAGGCAGCGGGAGGTTGAGCAGTTCTTC. Translation gives CASSLRQREVEQFF.

V usage is TRBV25-1 and J usage is TRBJ2-2; either TRBD1 or TRBD2 may fit D (5 bases each). This CDR3 region has 17 residues. Germline V gene sequence: CDR1 MGHDK, CDR2 SYGVNS. With 7 bases removed from V and 0 bases from J, the gap between germline ends came to 18 bases. This CDR3 reads CASTPRPGSANTGELFF. The CDR3 nucleotides are TGTGCCAGCACTCCCCGTCCAGGGAGTGCGAACACCGGGGAGCTGTTTTTT.

V is TRBV5-8 and J is TRBJ2-6; maybe TRBD2 (5 bases). Germline V lookup: CDR1 SGHTS, CDR2 YDEGEE. V lost 5 bases, J lost 0 bases, and 12 bases lay in between. The CDR3 length is 16 residues. The DNA of the CDR3 is TGTGCCAGCAGGCGAATCCGGGACTCTGGGGCCAACGTCCTGACTTTC. Translating gives CASRRIRDSGANVLTF.

This clone was detected only a few times. V usage is TRBV25-1 and J usage is TRBJ2-1; TRBD2 matches at 10 bases. Per the germline V gene, CDR1 is MGHDK and CDR2 is SYGVNS. The V and J ends lost 7 bases and 9 bases, in that order; junction bases with no gene match: 12. This CDR3 spans 15 amino acids. CDR3 in DNA: TGTGCCAGCATTGCAGCGGGGGGGCCCCCTAGTGAGCAGTTCTTC. Translating gives CASIAAGGPPSEQFF.

V usage is TRBV19 and J usage is TRBJ2-1; TRBD1 aligns across 10 bases. V shed 5 bases and J 7 bases; nucleotides not matched to a gene: 5. Germline values: CDR1 LNHDA, CDR2 SQIVND (reference sequence). The CDR3 consists of 14 residues. CDR3 in amino acids: CASSWDRGRNEQFF. The CDR3 DNA reads as TGTGCCAGTAGTTGGGACAGGGGTCGGAATGAGCAGTTCTTC.

This chain uses TRBV5-4 with TRBJ2-3, with TRBD2 matching over 8 bases. This CDR3 is 14 amino acids long. The junction had 5 bases not matched to a gene; V was cut back by 4 bases and J by 4 bases. Germline assignment: CDR1 SGHNT and CDR2 YYREEE (reference sequence). The CDR3 spells CASSGKLAADTQYF. The CDR3 nucleotides read TGTGCCAGCAGCGGGAAACTAGCGGCAGATACGCAGTATTTT.

This clone was observed a few times. This chain joins TRBV5-1 and TRBJ2-1; D unresolved. Germline lookup yields CDR1 SGHRS and CDR2 YFSETQ. The V gene lost 6 bases and the J gene lost 1 base, with 20 bases spanning the gap. This CDR3 contains 17 residues. CDR3 in amino acids: CASNWDPAASSYNEQFF. Here the CDR3 DNA reads TGCGCCAGCAACTGGGATCCGGCGGCGTCTTCCTACAATGAGCAGTTCTTC.

The chain recombines TRBV10-3 with TRBJ2-1; D ambiguous. The germline CDR1 and CDR2 sequences are ENHRY and SYGVKD. Trimming removed 10 bases from V and 7 bases from J, with 14 bases in between. This CDR3 is built from 12 residues. As DNA, the CDR3 is TGTGCCACCGGGCGAGGACCTAATGAGCAGTTCTTC. Encoded protein: CATGRGPNEQFF.

The gene calls are TRBV15 and TRBJ1-5; D gene unclear. The germline V and J ends were trimmed by 3 bases and 5 bases, with 5 bases remaining between them. The CDR3 runs 12 residues. CDR1 and CDR2 (germline): LNHNV, YYDKDF (reference sequence). CDR3 DNA: TGTGCCACCAGCAGGCGGGATCAGCCCCAGCATTTT. Amino acid sequence: CATSRRDQPQHF.

This clone appeared a few times. This rearrangement joins TRBV9 to TRBJ1-1, with a weak D call TRBD1 (5 bases). The CDR3 runs 15 residues. The V end was cut by 0 bases, the J end by 1 base, with 10 bases between. Per germline, CDR1 SGDLS and CDR2 YYNGEE. The CDR3 sequence: CASSVDFRANTEAFF. As DNA, the CDR3 is TGTGCCAGCAGCGTAGATTTCAGGGCGAACACTGAAGCTTTCTTT.